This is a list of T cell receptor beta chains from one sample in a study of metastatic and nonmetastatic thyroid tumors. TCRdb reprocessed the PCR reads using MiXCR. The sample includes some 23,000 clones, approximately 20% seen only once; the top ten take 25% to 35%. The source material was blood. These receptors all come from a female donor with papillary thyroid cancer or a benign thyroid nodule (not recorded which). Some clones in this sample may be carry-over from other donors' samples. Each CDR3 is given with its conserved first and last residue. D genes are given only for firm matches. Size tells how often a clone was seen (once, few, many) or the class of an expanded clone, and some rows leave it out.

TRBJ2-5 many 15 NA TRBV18 TGTGCCAGCTCACCACCTTCACAGGACTGGGAGACCCAGTACTTC CASSPPSQDWETQYF
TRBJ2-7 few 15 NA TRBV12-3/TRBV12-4 TGTGCCAGCAGTTCCCAACAGGAATTCGGCTACGAGCAGTACTTC CASSSQQEFGYEQYF
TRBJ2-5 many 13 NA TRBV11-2 TGTGCCAGCAGCTTGGGTATGCAAGAGACCCAGTACTTC CASSLGMQETQYF
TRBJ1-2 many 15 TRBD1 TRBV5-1 TGCGCCAGCCGCGACGGGACAGGGTTTAACTATGGCTACACCTTC CASRDGTGFNYGYTF
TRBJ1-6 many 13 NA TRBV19 TGTGCCAGTAGCATAGGACAGAATTCACCCCTCCACTTT CASSIGQNSPLHF
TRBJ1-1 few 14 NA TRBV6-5 TGTGCCAGCAGTTTAGGGGTCCAGAACACTGAAGCTTTCTTT CASSLGVQNTEAFF
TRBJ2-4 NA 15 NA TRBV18 TGTGCCAGCTCACCTCCGGGCCGCGAGGGGGACATTCAGTACTTC CASSPPGREGDIQYF
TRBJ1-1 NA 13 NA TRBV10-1 TGCGCCAGCAGTGAGTCAATGGTAGGGAGGTCTTTCTTT CASSESMVGRSFF
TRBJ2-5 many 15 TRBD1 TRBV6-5 TGTGCCAGCAGTTACCCCTGGGACAGGGAAGAGACCCAGTACTTC CASSYPWDREETQYF
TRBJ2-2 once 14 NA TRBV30 TGTGCCTGCCGGAAGAGGGGGGACACCGGGGAGCTGTTTTTT CACRKRGDTGELFF
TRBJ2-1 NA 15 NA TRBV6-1 TGTGCCAGCAGCCGACTATCAGTAGCGCCCCGTGAGCAGTTCTTC CASSRLSVAPREQFF
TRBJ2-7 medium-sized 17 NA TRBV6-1 TGTGCCAGCAGTGAACCTGCGACGGGGCCTGGGACCTACGAGCAGTACTTC CASSEPATGPGTYEQYF
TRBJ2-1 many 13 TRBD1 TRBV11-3 TGTGCCAGCAGCCCGGGACAGGCTGAGGAGCAGTTCTTC CASSPGQAEEQFF
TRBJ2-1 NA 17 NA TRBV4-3 TGCGCCAGCAGCCAAGATGGGGTTGGAAGGTACTACAATGAGCAGTTCTTC CASSQDGVGRYYNEQFF
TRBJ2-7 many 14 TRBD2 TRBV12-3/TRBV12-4 TGTGCCAGCAGAATGGGGGGGGGGGTTTACGAGCAGTACTTC CASRMGGGVYEQYF
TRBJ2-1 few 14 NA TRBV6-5 TGTGCCAGCAGTTACATCGGCCAGGACAATGAGCAGTTCTTC CASSYIGQDNEQFF
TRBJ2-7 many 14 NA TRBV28 TGTGCCAGCAGTCAGTCCGGGACGGAGTACGAGCAGTACTTC CASSQSGTEYEQYF
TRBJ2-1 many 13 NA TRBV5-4 TGTGCCAGCAGCTTGGGACTTTATGGTGAGCAGTTCTTC CASSLGLYGEQFF
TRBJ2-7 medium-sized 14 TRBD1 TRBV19 TGTGCCAGTAGTCCGACAGGGATCACCTACGAGCAGTACTTC CASSPTGITYEQYF
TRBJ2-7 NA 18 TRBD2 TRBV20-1 TGCAGTGCCCCCGCGGGAGCGCAGACTAGCGGGATGTCCTACGAGCAGTACTTC CSAPAGAQTSGMSYEQYF
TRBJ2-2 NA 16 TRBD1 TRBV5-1 TGCGCCAGCTCGGACAGGAGAATTACGAACACCGGGGAGCTGTTTTTT CASSDRRITNTGELFF
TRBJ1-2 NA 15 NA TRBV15 TGTGCCACCAGCAGAGATAGGGCAGGGCTCTATGGCTACACATTC CATSRDRAGLYGYTF
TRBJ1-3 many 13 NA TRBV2 TGTGCCAGCAGTGAGGACTTCGGGTACACCATATATTTT CASSEDFGYTIYF
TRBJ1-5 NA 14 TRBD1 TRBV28 TGCGCCAGCAGTACCGGACAGGGAAGGGATACGCAGCATTTT CASSTGQGRDTQHF
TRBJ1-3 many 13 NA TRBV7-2 TGTGCCAGCAGCTTAGAGCCCCGAAACACCATATATTTT CASSLEPRNTIYF
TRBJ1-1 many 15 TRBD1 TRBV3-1 TGTGCCAGCAGCCATAGGGGACAGGGAAAGACTGAAGCTTTCTTT CASSHRGQGKTEAFF
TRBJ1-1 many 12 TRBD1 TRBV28 TGTGCCAGCAGCGACAGGGTTCGGAAAGCTTTCTTT CASSDRVRKAFF
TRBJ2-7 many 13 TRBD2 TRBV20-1 TGCAGTGCTAGAGCGGGAGGATCCTACGAGCAGTACTTC CSARAGGSYEQYF
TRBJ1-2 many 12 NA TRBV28 TGTGCCAGCAGTTTCGGAGTTGGTGGCTACACCTTC CASSFGVGGYTF
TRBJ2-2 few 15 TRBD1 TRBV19 TGTGCCAGTAGAAAATCGGGACAGACCACCGGGGAGCTGTTTTTT CASRKSGQTTGELFF
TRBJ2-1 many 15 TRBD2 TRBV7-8 TGTGCCAGCAGCTCGGGACTAGCGGGAGTCAATGAGCAGTTCTTC CASSSGLAGVNEQFF
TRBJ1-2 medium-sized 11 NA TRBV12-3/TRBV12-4 TGTGCCAGCAGTTCCCGTGGGGGCTACACCTTC CASSSRGGYTF
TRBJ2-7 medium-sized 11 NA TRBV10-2 TGCGCCAGCAGTGACTTGTACGAGCAGTACTTC CASSDLYEQYF
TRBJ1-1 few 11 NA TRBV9 TGTGCCAGTGGGGGGAACACTGAAGCTTTCTTT CASGGNTEAFF
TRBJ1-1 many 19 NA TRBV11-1 TGTGCCAGCAGCTTGGGCAAGCGAGGCTACAAGCCTATGAACACTGAAGCTTTCTTT CASSLGKRGYKPMNTEAFF
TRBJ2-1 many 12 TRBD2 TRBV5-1 TGCGCCAGCAGCTGGGAGGGCAATGAGCAGTTCTTC CASSWEGNEQFF
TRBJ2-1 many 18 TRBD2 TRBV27 TGTGCCAGCAGTTCCCCCGGGACTAGCGGGCCGAGGTACAATGAGCAGTTCTTC CASSSPGTSGPRYNEQFF
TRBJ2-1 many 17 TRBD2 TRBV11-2 TGTGCCAGCAGCCGACAGCTAAGCGGGGCCTCCTACAATGAGCAGTTCTTC CASSRQLSGASYNEQFF
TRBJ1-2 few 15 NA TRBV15 TGTGCCACCAGCAGAGATCGGTCATGGCTCTATGGCTACACCTTC CATSRDRSWLYGYTF
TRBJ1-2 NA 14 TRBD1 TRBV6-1 TGTGCCAGCAGAGCCCGGGACAGGGACTATGGCTACACCTTC CASRARDRDYGYTF
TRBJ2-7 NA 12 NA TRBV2 TGTGCCAGACCTACAGGGATGGACGAGCAGTACTTC CARPTGMDEQYF
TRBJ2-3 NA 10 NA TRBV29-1 TGCAGCGTTGCATCCTATACGCAGTATTTT CSVASYTQYF
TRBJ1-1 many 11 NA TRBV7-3 TGTGCCAGCAGGGGGCAAACTGAAGCTTTCTTT CASRGQTEAFF
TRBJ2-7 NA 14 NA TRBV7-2 TGTGCCAGCCGGACCTCTGGGGGCTCCTACGAGCAGTACTTC CASRTSGGSYEQYF
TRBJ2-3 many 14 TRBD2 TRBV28 TGTGCCAGCAGGGCACTAGCGGTACGGGGAACGCAGTATTTT CASRALAVRGTQYF
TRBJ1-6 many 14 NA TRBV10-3 TGTGCCATCAAGGACGGGTCCTATAATTCACCCCTCCACTTT CAIKDGSYNSPLHF
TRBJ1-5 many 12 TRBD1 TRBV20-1 TGCAGTGCTAGACAGGGGGCGGAGCCCCAGCATTTT CSARQGAEPQHF
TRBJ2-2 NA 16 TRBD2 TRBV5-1 TGCGCCAGCAGCTTGGAACTAGCGGCCAACACCGGGGAGCTGTTTTTT CASSLELAANTGELFF
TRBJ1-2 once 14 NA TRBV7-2 TGTGCCAGCAGCGCGAGCAACCCAAACTATGGCTACACCTTC CASSASNPNYGYTF
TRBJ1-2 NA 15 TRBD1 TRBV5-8 TGTGCCAGCAGTTTGACAGGGATTTGCGTCTATGGCTACACCTTC CASSLTGICVYGYTF
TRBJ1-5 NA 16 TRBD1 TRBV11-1 TGTGCCAGCAGCCTTATACAGGGGGGGGGCAATCAGCCCCAGCATTTT CASSLIQGGGNQPQHF
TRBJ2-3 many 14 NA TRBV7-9 TGTGCCAGCAGCTTAAGGGGGGAGGAAGATACGCAGTATTTT CASSLRGEEDTQYF
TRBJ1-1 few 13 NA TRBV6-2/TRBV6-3 TGTGCCAGCAGTTACGCAGGGAACACTGAAGCTTTCTTT CASSYAGNTEAFF
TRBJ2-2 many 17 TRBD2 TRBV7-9 TGTGCCAGCAGCTTTGGGTTTAGCGGCGGGGGTTCCGGGGAGCTGTTTTTT CASSFGFSGGGSGELFF